The source of this T cell receptor beta chain is a study of regulatory T cells in long-lasting Graves disease. The table lists this clonotype with many counts. Its matching antigen is unknown. The TCR beta library used iRepertoire HTBI primers with Arm-PCR amplification of CDR3. Using its own MiXCR run on the multiplex PCR reads, TCRdb lists one record per CDR3 protein. This table has about 540,000 distinct CDR3 sequences, about 13% appearing once. Time point given: newly diagnosed GD, antithyroid drugs for less than 3 months. With RNA extracted from PBMCs as input, the TCR library was made. Graves' disease diagnosis used American Thyroid Association guidelines. Study conclusions and caveats: Peripheral blood alone, not thyroid tissue, underwent study.

The length of the CDR3 is 14 residues. Trimming left V 8 bases short and J 2 bases short, with 14 bases between. The same sample was also used in a study of T cells in Graves' hyperthyroidism and ophthalmopathy. That source adds: Using the HTBI primer set, a first-round RT-PCR was run on the TCR CDR3. The model foresaw ophthalmopathy a median around 6.8 months prior to onset.

This TCR derives from a man aged 25 to 40 with Graves disease. Sequencing used peripheral blood mononuclear cells (PBMCs), obtained at new diagnosis, from a patient treated with antithyroid drugs. V gene TRBV12-3 or TRBV12-4 combines with J gene TRBJ2-3; D gene uncertain. In nucleotides, the CDR3 is TGTGCCAGCGCCAAGCGACGGACCACAGATACGCAGTATTTT. As protein: CASAKRRTTDTQYF.